These 7 T cell receptor beta chains came from one sample sequenced in a study of T cells in Graves' hyperthyroidism and ophthalmopathy. TCR beta CDR3 regions were amplified from RNA. HTBI primers were the set used in a first-round RT-PCR of the TCR CDR3. Each CDR3 protein is one row after TCRdb ran MiXCR on the multiplex PCR reads. Among about 480,000 distinct CDR3 sequences listed, roughly a quarter were seen once. The source material was blood. Receptor source: a woman aged 25 to 39 with Graves' ophthalmopathy.

This clonotype was observed many times. The chain carries TRBV30 and TRBJ1-5; 7 bases match TRBD1. Germline values: CDR1 GTSNPN, CDR2 SVGIG (reference sequence). Unmatched junction bases numbered 15, after V lost 1 base and J lost 9 bases. The CDR3 sequence is 16 residues long. For the CDR3, the DNA is TGTGCCTGGAGTGACTTCGAGGGGGCCGGGCCAGGGCCCCAGCATTTT. This gives the protein CAWSDFEGAGPGPQHF.

In this sample, this clonotype turned up a few times. This chain joins TRBV20-1 and TRBJ2-1; D gene uncertain. CDR1 is DFQATT, CDR2 SNEGSKA, per germline (reference sequence). Trimming removed 3 bases from V and 3 bases from J, with 9 bases in between. CDR3 length equals 13 residues. CDR3 protein: CSARPSRYNEQFF. The CDR3 region has the DNA TGCAGTGCTAGGCCGAGTCGCTACAATGAGCAGTTCTTC.

This clonotype has ten or more counts. The V gene is TRBV2, the J gene TRBJ1-2; no clear D gene. V was shortened by 1 base and J by 4 bases, with 7 bases between the two germline ends. The CDR3 contains 13 residues. Germline assignment: CDR1 SNHLY and CDR2 FYNNEI. CDR3 bases: TGTGCCAGCAGTGAAGACAGAGCCTATGGCTACACCTTC. Translation: CASSEDRAYGYTF.

This clonotype came up many times. This sequence may be a read error, since a much larger clone differs from it by one base. This chain connects TRBV28 to TRBJ1-1; D is perhaps TRBD1 (6 bases). This CDR3 is built from 13 residues. The germline CDR1 and CDR2 sequences are MDHEN and SYDVKM. V was trimmed by 3 bases and J by 7 bases, leaving 12 bases between them. The CDR3 loop reads CASSFRTAHEAFF. The CDR3 coding sequence is TGTGCCAGCAGTTTCAGGACAGCCCATGAAGCTTTCTTT.

This clonotype appeared a few times. V gene TRBV25-1 combines with J gene TRBJ1-4; D is undetermined. CDR1 MGHDK and CDR2 SYGVNS come from the germline V gene. The CDR3 runs 14 residues. Trimming took 1 base from V and 8 from J, leaving 11 bases between them. The CDR3 bases are TGTGCCAGCAGTGAATCGAAAAATGGGGAAAAACTGTTTTTT. As protein: CASSESKNGEKLFF.

This clonotype occurred many times. The genes are TRBV9 and TRBJ1-5; D uncertain. Germline-derived CDR1 and CDR2 are SGDLS and YYNGEE. V lost 0 bases to trimming and J lost 4 bases, with 5 bases between them. The CDR3 runs 13 residues. The CDR3 nucleotides are TGTGCCAGCAGCGTAGGAGATAATCAGCCCCAGCATTTT. Protein: CASSVGDNQPQHF.

J is TRBJ2-7 and V is TRBV27, with TRBD1 matching 8 bases. Germline V gives CDR1 MNHEY, CDR2 SMNVEV (reference sequence). With 5 bases clipped from V and 6 bases from J, the junction kept 3 bases outside the gene matches. This CDR3 has 12 residues. CDR3 DNA: TGTGCCAGCAGTCAGGGGGCCGGCGAGCAGTACTTC. Residues: CASSQGAGEQYF.